These 28 T cell receptor beta chains were all obtained from the same sample, sequenced in a study of cytotoxic CD8 clonotypes in ibrutinib-treated CLL. TCRdb keeps only in-frame clones here, not all; method: immunoSEQ multiplex PCR. This sample yields some 150,000 clones, of which around 81% are seen a single time; 7.5% to 9% belongs to the top ten. Material: PBMCs, obtained after 36 months of ibrutinib treatment. The receptors originated from a human donor with chronic lymphocytic leukemia.

The J gene is TRBJ2-7, the V gene TRBV5-1, with 10 bases identical to TRBD2. From germline, CDR1 is SGHRS and CDR2 YFSETQ. V was pared by 4 bases and J by 8 bases, with 6 bases of the junction left unmatched. The CDR3 consists of 13 residues. The CDR3 is CASSALAGEKQYF. The CDR3 DNA reads TGCGCCAGCAGCGCTCTAGCGGGGGAGAAGCAGTACTTC.

V gene TRBV5-6 combines with J gene TRBJ1-1, with D perhaps TRBD1 (5 bases). Trimming removed 5 bases at V and 0 bases at J, with 17 bases between. CDR1 SGHDT and CDR2 YYEEEE come from the germline V gene. This CDR3 region has 16 residues. The CDR3 coding sequence is TGTGCCAGCAGTTTACCCTATGTGGGGGTGAACACTGAAGCTTTCTTT. It encodes CASSLPYVGVNTEAFF.

This clone has a single count. A junction end diverges from the germline sequence, so it may reflect a read error. The chain links TRBV6-5 to TRBJ2-5; 8 nucleotides align to TRBD2. The CDR3 sequence is 15 residues long. Germline lookup yields CDR1 MNHEY and CDR2 SVGAGI. CDR3 sequence (DNA): TGTGCCAGTAGTTTCGGGGGGGGGCCTAGAGAGACCCAGTACTTC. It encodes CASSFGGGPRETQYF.

This clone was counted a few times. This chain's CDR3 is CASSITSGVGEQYF. The CDR3 nucleotides read TGTGCCAGTAGTATAACTAGCGGGGTAGGCGAGCAGTACTTC. The chain is built from TRBV19 and TRBJ2-7; 10 nucleotides agree with TRBD2. The CDR3 runs 14 residues. The germline gives CDR1 LNHDA, CDR2 SQIVND (reference sequence). V gave up 2 bases and J gave up 6 bases; unmatched junction bases: 4.

The CDR3: CASSPLGGRLAKNIQYF. The CDR3 DNA reads as TGCGCCAGCAGCCCCCTGGGGGGGCGCTTGGCCAAAAACATTCAGTACTTC. The chain carries TRBV4-1 and TRBJ2-4, with D possibly matching TRBD2 (7 bases). Germline V CDR1 and CDR2: MGHRA, YSYEKL. This CDR3 region has 17 residues. V lost 4 bases and J 1 base, leaving 17 bases between the germline ends.

The chain couples TRBV18 to TRBJ1-4; the match to TRBD1 covers 9 bases. The CDR3 is 15 residues long. Germline trimming cut 3 bases from V and 3 bases from J; bases unmatched to any gene: 2. Looked up from germline, CDR1 is KGHSH and CDR2 is LQKENI. CDR3 nucleotides: TGTGCCAGCTCACCCGGGACAGGGCCTAATGAAAAACTGTTTTTT. Translated: CASSPGTGPNEKLFF.

The chain carries TRBV6-5 and TRBJ1-2, with TRBD1 identical over 9 bases. The junction had 8 bases not matched to a gene; V was cut back by 6 bases and J by 6 bases. This CDR3 has 14 residues. Germline CDR1 MNHEY, CDR2 SVGAGI. The CDR3: CASRLGQGLDGYTF. In nucleotides, the CDR3 is TGTGCCAGCAGGCTCGGACAGGGGCTCGATGGCTACACCTTC.

The rearrangement uses TRBV18 and TRBJ1-5, with TRBD1 as a possible D gene (6 bases). The CDR3 consists of 14 residues. Germline CDR1 and CDR2: KGHSH and LQKENI. The V gene lost 3 bases and the J gene lost 5 bases, with 11 bases spanning the gap. CDR3 bases: TGTGCCAGCTCACCGACAGGCATAGATCAGCCCCAGCATTTT. Its protein is CASSPTGIDQPQHF.

V and J are TRBV30 and TRBJ2-2; no reliable D call. V was shortened by 2 bases and J by 5 bases, with 6 bases between the two germline ends. CDR1 is GTSNPN, CDR2 SVGIG, per germline (reference sequence). There are 12 residues in the CDR3. Here the CDR3 DNA reads TGTGCCTGGAGTCTGGAGACCGGGGAGCTGTTTTTT. The encoded protein is CAWSLETGELFF.

This clone was recorded once. V and J are TRBV29-1 and TRBJ2-7, with D unclear. The V and J ends lost 6 bases and 2 bases respectively, with 11 bases between them. Germline V gene sequence: CDR1 SQVTM, CDR2 ANQGSEA. The CDR3 has 12 residues. The CDR3 region has the DNA TGCAGCGTCCGGATCCAAACCTACGAGCAGTACTTC. Protein product: CSVRIQTYEQYF.

The J gene is TRBJ2-7, the V gene TRBV9; TRBD2 matches at 8 bases. After removal of 0 bases from V and 2 bases from J, the junction contained 4 bases not matched to a gene. This CDR3 contains 15 residues. From germline, CDR1 is SGDLS and CDR2 YYNGEE. The CDR3 here is CASSVGTSGPYEQYF. The DNA for the CDR3 is TGTGCCAGCAGCGTAGGTACTAGCGGACCCTACGAGCAGTACTTC. Drawing the rest from reference TRBV9 and TRBJ2-7, the complete variable domain is DSGVTQTPKHLITATGQRVTLRCSPRSGDLSVYWYQQSLDQGLQFLIQYYNGEERAKGNILERFSAQQFPDLHSELNLSSLELGDSALYFCASSVGTSGPYEQYFGPGTRLTVT.

The chain has TRBV6-5 and TRBJ2-3; 7 bases map to TRBD1. CDR1 and CDR2 from the germline V gene are MNHEY and SVGAGI. V lost 2 bases to trimming and J lost 4 bases; unmatched junction nucleotides: 0. The CDR3 is made up of 13 amino acids. CDR3 protein: CASSYGTADTQYF. The CDR3, as DNA: TGTGCCAGCAGTTACGGGACAGCAGATACGCAGTATTTT.

In DNA form, the CDR3 reads TGTGCCAGTACGACAGGGGAGAATGAAAAACTGTTTTTT. This translates into CASTTGENEKLFF. The chain carries TRBV6-5 and TRBJ1-4; 8 nucleotides line up with TRBD1. Looked up from germline, CDR1 is MNHEY and CDR2 is SVGAGI. The CDR3 covers 13 residues. V lost 9 bases to trimming and J lost 5 bases; unmatched junction nucleotides: 5.

The CDR3 DNA reads as TGCGCCAGCAGCCAAGATAGGTACGGGACAGATACGCAGTATTTT. This gives the protein CASSQDRYGTDTQYF. The chain has TRBV4-1 and TRBJ2-3, with D hard to call. The V end was cut by 0 bases, the J end by 3 bases, with 10 bases between. This CDR3 is 15 amino acids long. In germline, CDR1 is MGHRA, CDR2 YSYEKL.

The chain is built from TRBV10-1 and TRBJ2-7; perhaps TRBD2 as D (6 bases). Trimming took off 3 bases at V and 2 bases at J, with 11 bases between the two ends. CDR3 length: 14 amino acids. Looked up from germline, CDR1 is WNHNN and CDR2 is SYGVQD (reference sequence). The CDR3 region is CASSDYLATYEQYF. The CDR3 nucleotides are TGCGCCAGCAGTGATTACCTAGCGACCTACGAGCAGTACTTC.

J is TRBJ2-5 and V is TRBV5-1, with 8 positions matching TRBD1. The trim removed 0 bases at V and 5 bases at J, leaving 6 bases unmatched. CDR1 is SGHRS and CDR2 is YFSETQ in the germline V gene. This CDR3 has 15 residues. The CDR3 DNA sequence: TGCGCCAGCAGCTTGGGAGGACAGGGCCGCGAGACCCAGTACTTC. This translates into CASSLGGQGRETQYF.

V is TRBV30 and J is TRBJ2-4; TRBD2 might be the D (5 bases). Germline V gene data show CDR1 as GTSNPN and CDR2 as SVGIG (reference sequence). Trimming left V 1 base short and J 3 bases short, with 16 bases between. The length of the CDR3 is 16 residues. CDR3 DNA: TGTGCCTGGAGTGCATCGCGGATCCGGGACAAAAACATTCAGTACTTC. It yields the protein CAWSASRIRDKNIQYF. The complete variable domain, with remaining parts taken from reference TRBV30 and TRBJ2-4, reads SQTIHQWPATLVQPVGSPLSLECTVEGTSNPNLYWYRQAAGRGLQLLFYSVGIGQISSEVPQNLSASRPQDRQFILSSKKLLLSDSGFYLCAWSASRIRDKNIQYFGAGTRLSVL.

The V and J genes are TRBV20-1 and TRBJ1-1; weak D call: TRBD1 (5 bases). There are 11 residues in the CDR3. Germline CDR1 DFQATT, CDR2 SNEGSKA (reference sequence). V was clipped by 2 bases and J by 9 bases, with 10 bases between them. The CDR3 reads CSARRGSQAFF. For the CDR3, the DNA is TGCAGTGCTAGAAGGGGTTCCCAAGCTTTCTTT.

The rearrangement joins TRBV11-2 to TRBJ2-1; D may be TRBD2 (6 bases). CDR1 is SGHAT, CDR2 FQNNGV, per germline. This CDR3 is 14 amino acids long. The V and J ends lost 1 base and 9 bases respectively, with 13 bases between them. CDR3 amino acids: CASSLAQTRSEQFF. Here the CDR3 DNA reads TGTGCCAGCAGCTTAGCCCAGACTAGGAGTGAGCAGTTCTTC.

The table lists this clone with a few counts. The J gene is TRBJ2-7, the V gene TRBV27; D may be TRBD2 (6 bases). This CDR3 contains 13 residues. CDR1 and CDR2 from the germline V gene are MNHEY and SMNVEV (reference sequence). V was pared by 8 bases and J by 0 bases, with 11 bases between. The DNA for the CDR3 is TGTGCCAGCGGAGCGGGTTACTCCTACGAGCAGTACTTC. Translating gives CASGAGYSYEQYF.

The chain has TRBV2 and TRBJ2-1; D is perhaps TRBD1 or TRBD2 (5 bases each). The germline gives CDR1 SNHLY, CDR2 FYNNEI. V was shortened by 5 bases and J by 14 bases, with 16 bases between the two germline ends. The CDR3 extends over 12 amino acids. The CDR3 here is CASSFSGTIEFF. CDR3 DNA: TGTGCCAGCAGTTTCTCCGGGACCATCGAGTTCTTC.

V usage is TRBV29-1 and J usage is TRBJ2-2; the D gene could be TRBD1 or TRBD2 (7 bases each). This CDR3 is 13 amino acids long. The V end lost 8 bases, the J end lost 6 bases, and 16 bases lay between the germline ends. Germline V lookup: CDR1 SQVTM, CDR2 ANQGSEA. Here the CDR3 DNA reads TGCAGCCACAGGGGCGGGGGCGCCGGGGAGCTGTTTTTT. Translation gives CSHRGGGAGELFF.

J is TRBJ1-5 and V is TRBV29-1, with TRBD1 identical over 9 bases. Per the germline V gene, CDR1 is SQVTM and CDR2 is ANQGSEA. J lost 3 bases, V lost 4 bases, and 7 bases had no gene match. The CDR3 is 15 amino acids. The CDR3 DNA is TGCAGCGTTGCCTCGGGACAGGGTTACAATCAGCCCCAGCATTTT. Translated: CSVASGQGYNQPQHF.

The rearrangement links TRBV27 to TRBJ2-3; D is ambiguous. V was pared by 2 bases and J by 1 base, with 4 bases between. Germline CDR1 is MNHEY and CDR2 is SMNVEV (reference sequence). This CDR3 comprises 13 residues. CDR3 DNA: TGTGCCAGCAGTTTAACTGGCACAGATACGCAGTATTTT. It is translated as CASSLTGTDTQYF.

V usage is TRBV6-1 and J usage is TRBJ1-6; no firm D call. The CDR3 is 12 amino acids. Germline V CDR1 and CDR2: MNHNS, SASEGT. V lost 5 bases, J lost 3 bases, and 2 bases lay in between. In DNA form, the CDR3 reads TGTGCCAGCAGTCTCTATAATTCACCCCTCCACTTT. Amino acid sequence: CASSLYNSPLHF.

The chain carries TRBV6-1 and TRBJ2-1; D might be TRBD2 (6 bases). The CDR3 extends over 14 amino acids. Germline V gene lookup returns CDR1 MNHNS and CDR2 SASEGT. V was shortened by 6 bases and J by 4 bases, with 13 bases between the two germline ends. CDR3 sequence (DNA): TGTGCCAGCAGGAGGGACTGGGGTTACAATGAGCAGTTCTTC. Translating it yields CASRRDWGYNEQFF.

The chain recombines TRBV28 with TRBJ2-5; perhaps TRBD1 as D (7 bases). Germline loops: CDR1 MDHEN, CDR2 SYDVKM. CDR3 length: 15 amino acids. Between the trimmed V and J ends, which lost 5 bases and 4 bases, there was a span of 17 bases. CDR3 in amino acids: CASSTPSQGGETQYF. The CDR3 DNA sequence: TGTGCCAGCAGTACCCCGAGCCAGGGGGGAGAGACCCAGTACTTC.

V and J are TRBV7-6 and TRBJ2-3; 7 bases match TRBD2. Unmatched junction bases numbered 6, after V lost 1 base and J lost 5 bases. Germline assignment: CDR1 SGHVS and CDR2 FNYEAQ. This CDR3 region has 15 residues. The CDR3 loop reads CASSLDWGGLDTQYF. CDR3 sequence (DNA): TGTGCCAGCAGCTTAGACTGGGGGGGACTAGATACGCAGTATTTT.